This TCR beta chain emerged from a study of spatial heterogeneity in lung cancer. Study-wide context: After resection, follow-up PBMC samples were sequenced when available, at a median of roughly 24 months later. Detected beta-chain sequences consistently exceeded alpha-chain sequences. The study, taken as a whole, reports: Ubiquitous expanded tumor TCRs showed up in blood more at resection than follow-up.

Time point of the sample: blood at routine non-recurrence follow-up after resection. The input material, whole RNA from tumor, nontumor lung or frozen PBMC, was sequenced unsorted. Every individual TCR cDNA molecule carried its own unique molecular identifier, which allowed correction of PCR and sequencing errors. MiXCR, run by TCRdb on the 5' RACE reads, gives a single entry per CDR3 protein. The sample records roughly 26,000 distinct CDR3 sequences, 6% being singletons. V lost 6 bases, J lost 5 bases, and 11 bases lay in between. This CDR3 contains 13 residues. CDR1 and CDR2 (germline): SNHLY, FYNNEI. Comments on this clonotype: Its antigen is currently unknown.

This TCR was sampled from a male donor with early-stage non-small cell lung cancer. The sequencing here drew on PBMCs, taken at follow-up. The J gene is TRBJ1-5, the V gene TRBV2, with D perhaps TRBD1 (5 bases). The DNA of the CDR3 is TGTGCCAGCAGGACGGGGGGATATCAGCCCCAGCATTTT. This sequence encodes CASRTGGYQPQHF.